This is a list of T cell receptor beta chains from one sample in a study of cytomegalovirus exposure and HLA in healthy donors. The protocol was immunoSEQ multiplex PCR, while the TCRdb copy is restricted to in-frame clones and leaves out a portion. This sample's table has 130,000 to 150,000 clones. Input material: PBMCs. Receptor source: a middle-aged man in good health and CMV-seronegative. Both conserved end residues are part of each CDR3. D genes are given only for firm matches.

cdr3_nt: TGTGCCAGCAGCGTCGGGACAGTGGATGGCTACACCTTC
cdr3_aa: CASSVGTVDGYTF
v_call: TRBV7-9
j_call: TRBJ1-2
d_call: TRBD1

cdr3_nt: TGTGCCAGCAGGGACGGAGGTTCACCCCTCCACTTT
cdr3_aa: CASRDGGSPLHF
v_call: TRBV25-1
j_call: TRBJ1-6
d_call: .

cdr3_nt: TGTGCCAGCAGCCCTGTGAACTATGGCTACACCTTC
cdr3_aa: CASSPVNYGYTF
v_call: TRBV28
j_call: TRBJ1-2
d_call: .

cdr3_nt: TGTGCCAGCAGCCTGAGGGGGACAGGGGGCCTAGGGCAGTACTTC
cdr3_aa: CASSLRGTGGLGQYF
v_call: TRBV13
j_call: TRBJ2-7
d_call: TRBD1

cdr3_nt: TGTGCCAGCAGTGAGCAGGGGGGCGGCTATGGCTACACCTTC
cdr3_aa: CASSEQGGGYGYTF
v_call: TRBV25-1
j_call: TRBJ1-2
d_call: TRBD1

cdr3_nt: TGTGCCAGTAGTAGTAGGACAGGGGGCCTCGAGCAGTACTTC
cdr3_aa: CASSSRTGGLEQYF
v_call: TRBV19
j_call: TRBJ2-7
d_call: TRBD1

cdr3_nt: TGTGCCAGCAGCCAAGGGGGAGAGGGATCAGAGACCCAGTACTTC
cdr3_aa: CASSQGGEGSETQYF
v_call: TRBV4-2
j_call: TRBJ2-5
d_call: .

cdr3_nt: TGTGCCAGCATATTGGACAGGGGACAGATTTTATTACCTGAAGCTTTCTTT
cdr3_aa: CASILDRGQILLPEAFF
v_call: TRBV2
j_call: TRBJ1-1
d_call: TRBD1

cdr3_nt: TGCGCCAGCAGCTTGACGCCGGGACAGCCGTACAATGAGCAGTTCTTC
cdr3_aa: CASSLTPGQPYNEQFF
v_call: TRBV5-1
j_call: TRBJ2-1
d_call: TRBD1

cdr3_nt: TGTGCCAGCAGCTTCGACAGTCCCTATGGCTACACCTTC
cdr3_aa: CASSFDSPYGYTF
v_call: TRBV5-6
j_call: TRBJ1-2
d_call: .

cdr3_nt: TGTGCCAGCAGCCCTAACATTGACAGGGATTATAACTATGGCTACACCTTC
cdr3_aa: CASSPNIDRDYNYGYTF
v_call: TRBV5-5
j_call: TRBJ1-2
d_call: TRBD1

cdr3_nt: TGTGCCAGCACCCCCGGAGGGACAGGGAGTGGCTACACCTTC
cdr3_aa: CASTPGGTGSGYTF
v_call: TRBV28
j_call: TRBJ1-2
d_call: TRBD1

cdr3_nt: TGTGCCAGCAGCCAGTATGCAACTAATGAAAAACTGTTTTTT
cdr3_aa: CASSQYATNEKLFF
v_call: TRBV2
j_call: TRBJ1-4
d_call: .

cdr3_nt: TGTGCCAGCAGGCGGACAGGGGTTGAAAACACTGAAGCTTTCTTT
cdr3_aa: CASRRTGVENTEAFF
v_call: TRBV7-9
j_call: TRBJ1-1
d_call: TRBD1

cdr3_nt: TGTGCCAGCAGCTTAAGGGGCAGGGAGGATCAGCCCCAGCATTTT
cdr3_aa: CASSLRGREDQPQHF
v_call: TRBV7-6
j_call: TRBJ1-5
d_call: .

cdr3_nt: TGTGCCAGCAGCAACTACCTCTCCGAGCAGTACTTC
cdr3_aa: CASSNYLSEQYF
v_call: TRBV7-2
j_call: TRBJ2-7
d_call: .

cdr3_nt: TGTGCCAGCAGCTTAGCGAGACGACAGGAAGCTTTCTTT
cdr3_aa: CASSLARRQEAFF
v_call: TRBV7-2
j_call: TRBJ1-1
d_call: .

cdr3_nt: TGTGCCAGCAGCTTGGGGGCCGGGGGGCGGTCTAATTCACCCCTCCACTTT
cdr3_aa: CASSLGAGGRSNSPLHF
v_call: TRBV5-4
j_call: TRBJ1-6
d_call: .

cdr3_nt: TGTGCCAGCAGCTTAGATGGCGGGGGGATCCGTAATGAGCAGTTCTTC
cdr3_aa: CASSLDGGGIRNEQFF
v_call: TRBV13
j_call: TRBJ2-1
d_call: TRBD2

cdr3_nt: TGCGCCAGCAGCTTCAGGACATTGAACACTGAAGCTTTCTTT
cdr3_aa: CASSFRTLNTEAFF
v_call: TRBV5-1
j_call: TRBJ1-1
d_call: .

cdr3_nt: TGTGCCAGTGGGACAGGGGGCCAGACCCAGCATTTT
cdr3_aa: CASGTGGQTQHF
v_call: TRBV19
j_call: TRBJ1-5
d_call: TRBD1

cdr3_nt: TGCGCCAGCAGCCAAGTTCGCCTAGCGGCGGAGACCCAGTACTTC
cdr3_aa: CASSQVRLAAETQYF
v_call: TRBV4-3
j_call: TRBJ2-5
d_call: TRBD2

cdr3_nt: TGCAGCGTAGGGGACACTTGGAACACTGAAGCTTTCTTT
cdr3_aa: CSVGDTWNTEAFF
v_call: TRBV29-1
j_call: TRBJ1-1
d_call: .

cdr3_nt: TGTGCCAGCAGGATCACAGAAAAAGACAACAATGAGCAGTTCTTC
cdr3_aa: CASRITEKDNNEQFF
v_call: TRBV7-8
j_call: TRBJ2-1
d_call: .

cdr3_nt: TGTGCCAGCAGCTTGGTGGGGACAGGGACGGAGACCCAGTACTTC
cdr3_aa: CASSLVGTGTETQYF
v_call: TRBV11-2
j_call: TRBJ2-5
d_call: TRBD1

cdr3_nt: TGTGCCAGCAGCAAATTACTCGGGGGATCAGGGGGCACCGGGGAGCTGTTTTTT
cdr3_aa: CASSKLLGGSGGTGELFF
v_call: TRBV5-4
j_call: TRBJ2-2
d_call: .

cdr3_nt: TGCGCCAGCAGCCGGGACAGGGGTTTGGACACCATATATTTT
cdr3_aa: CASSRDRGLDTIYF
v_call: TRBV5-1
j_call: TRBJ1-3
d_call: TRBD1

cdr3_nt: TGCGCCAGCAGCTTGGTCGGGGACGAGCAGTACTTC
cdr3_aa: CASSLVGDEQYF
v_call: TRBV5-1
j_call: TRBJ2-7
d_call: .

cdr3_nt: TGTGCCAGCAGTTCCCGGGAGAGAAATTCACCCCTCCACTTT
cdr3_aa: CASSSRERNSPLHF
v_call: TRBV28
j_call: TRBJ1-6
d_call: .

cdr3_nt: TGTGCCACCACTCCAGGGGGGCCGAGACCGGCCCAGTACTTC
cdr3_aa: CATTPGGPRPAQYF
v_call: TRBV15
j_call: TRBJ2-5
d_call: .

cdr3_nt: TGTGCCACCAGCATTGAAGGGGGTGTCGAAAAACTGTTTTTT
cdr3_aa: CATSIEGGVEKLFF
v_call: TRBV15
j_call: TRBJ1-4
d_call: .

cdr3_nt: TGCGCCAGCAGCCAAGGACAGGGGATTTCCTACGAGCAGTACTTC
cdr3_aa: CASSQGQGISYEQYF
v_call: TRBV4-1
j_call: TRBJ2-7
d_call: TRBD1

cdr3_nt: TGTGCCAGCAGCCCCCCGGGTCCGACCTACGAGCAGTACTTC
cdr3_aa: CASSPPGPTYEQYF
v_call: TRBV11-1
j_call: TRBJ2-7
d_call: .

cdr3_nt: TGTGCCAGCAGCTCAGGGGGACAGCTGAACACTGAAGCTTTCTTT
cdr3_aa: CASSSGGQLNTEAFF
v_call: TRBV9
j_call: TRBJ1-1
d_call: TRBD1

cdr3_nt: TGTGCCAGCAGTCTCCGGACAGGGCAGGCCGGGGAGCTGTTTTTT
cdr3_aa: CASSLRTGQAGELFF
v_call: TRBV7-2
j_call: TRBJ2-2
d_call: TRBD1

cdr3_nt: TGTGCCAGCAGTGAAGGGGTTCGGGGGGCAGAAAAACTGTTTTTT
cdr3_aa: CASSEGVRGAEKLFF
v_call: TRBV6-1
j_call: TRBJ1-4
d_call: .

cdr3_nt: TGTGCTAGTGGTTTGGTTTCTGGAGGGGCCGCTCAGTACTTC
cdr3_aa: CASGLVSGGAAQYF
v_call: TRBV12-5
j_call: TRBJ2-7
d_call: .

cdr3_nt: TGTGCCAGCACTGGGACTTTCTCTGGAAACACCATATATTTT
cdr3_aa: CASTGTFSGNTIYF
v_call: TRBV6-6
j_call: TRBJ1-3
d_call: .

cdr3_nt: TGTGCCAGCAGCCAAACTTGGGGACAGAGGAGCTCCTACGAGCAGTACTTC
cdr3_aa: CASSQTWGQRSSYEQYF
v_call: TRBV28
j_call: TRBJ2-7
d_call: TRBD1

cdr3_nt: TGTGCCAGCAGCTTCAGGGCTAATCAGGGGGAGCAGTACTTC
cdr3_aa: CASSFRANQGEQYF
v_call: TRBV5-4
j_call: TRBJ2-7
d_call: .

cdr3_nt: TGTGCCAGCAGCTTCGGTAGCGGCACCGGGGAGCTGTTTTTT
cdr3_aa: CASSFGSGTGELFF
v_call: TRBV7-3
j_call: TRBJ2-2
d_call: .

cdr3_nt: TGTGCCAGCAGGACAGGGGGGACAAACTATGGCTACACCTTC
cdr3_aa: CASRTGGTNYGYTF
v_call: TRBV6-5
j_call: TRBJ1-2
d_call: TRBD1

cdr3_nt: TGTGCCAGCAGTTTTACATACCTCTCCTACGAGCAGTACTTC
cdr3_aa: CASSFTYLSYEQYF
v_call: TRBV28
j_call: TRBJ2-7
d_call: .

cdr3_nt: TGCAGCGTTGAACCAGGGATTCACTATGGCTACACCTTC
cdr3_aa: CSVEPGIHYGYTF
v_call: TRBV29-1
j_call: TRBJ1-2
d_call: .

cdr3_nt: TGTGCCAGTAGTATCACAGGGATCGACACTGAAGCTTTCTTT
cdr3_aa: CASSITGIDTEAFF
v_call: TRBV19
j_call: TRBJ1-1
d_call: .

cdr3_nt: TGTGCCAGCAGCTTAGACGTTTCACCCCTCCACTTT
cdr3_aa: CASSLDVSPLHF
v_call: TRBV11-2
j_call: TRBJ1-6
d_call: .

cdr3_nt: TGTGCCAGCAGTGCCGCAGGGGATCACACTGAAGCTTTCTTT
cdr3_aa: CASSAAGDHTEAFF
v_call: TRBV25-1
j_call: TRBJ1-1
d_call: .

cdr3_nt: TGTGCCAGCAGCTTAGGTGGGGGGAACGGGGAGACCCAGTACTTC
cdr3_aa: CASSLGGGNGETQYF
v_call: TRBV7-2
j_call: TRBJ2-5
d_call: .

cdr3_nt: TGTGCCAGCAGCGCGCGGACAGGGGGTGGCTACACCTTC
cdr3_aa: CASSARTGGGYTF
v_call: TRBV7-3
j_call: TRBJ1-2
d_call: TRBD1

cdr3_nt: TGTGCCAGCAGCCCCGCCGGACAAAAAGCTTTCTTT
cdr3_aa: CASSPAGQKAFF
v_call: TRBV11-2
j_call: TRBJ1-1
d_call: .

cdr3_nt: TGTGCCATCAGTGAGGGTGACATGTCGATCTCTGGAAACACCATATATTTT
cdr3_aa: CAISEGDMSISGNTIYF
v_call: TRBV10-3
j_call: TRBJ1-3
d_call: .

cdr3_nt: TGTGCCAGCAGCTTAGGACAGGGATGGGACACCATATATTTT
cdr3_aa: CASSLGQGWDTIYF
v_call: TRBV7-8
j_call: TRBJ1-3
d_call: TRBD1

cdr3_nt: TGCGCCAGCCGTCCCGGAGAAATGTTGGGCAATGAGCAGTTCTTC
cdr3_aa: CASRPGEMLGNEQFF
v_call: TRBV5-1
j_call: TRBJ2-1
d_call: .

cdr3_nt: TGTGCCATCAGTCCCGTCCCCGGGACAGGGGGCTGGAACGATGGCTACACCTTC
cdr3_aa: CAISPVPGTGGWNDGYTF
v_call: TRBV10-3
j_call: TRBJ1-2
d_call: TRBD1

cdr3_nt: TGTGCCAGCAGCCTATTGGCGGGGGCAGCCTACAATGAGCAGTTCTTC
cdr3_aa: CASSLLAGAAYNEQFF
v_call: TRBV11-3
j_call: TRBJ2-1
d_call: .

cdr3_nt: TGTGCCAGCAGAGTCCAGGGACAGTCTAATGAAAAACTGTTTTTT
cdr3_aa: CASRVQGQSNEKLFF
v_call: TRBV2
j_call: TRBJ1-4
d_call: TRBD1

cdr3_nt: TGTGCCAGCAGCTTTGGACGGACCCCAGGGGAGACCCAGTACTTC
cdr3_aa: CASSFGRTPGETQYF
v_call: TRBV7-8
j_call: TRBJ2-5
d_call: .

cdr3_nt: TGTGCCAGTAGACCCATGGGGGCGCCAGGAAACACCATATATTTT
cdr3_aa: CASRPMGAPGNTIYF
v_call: TRBV19
j_call: TRBJ1-3
d_call: .